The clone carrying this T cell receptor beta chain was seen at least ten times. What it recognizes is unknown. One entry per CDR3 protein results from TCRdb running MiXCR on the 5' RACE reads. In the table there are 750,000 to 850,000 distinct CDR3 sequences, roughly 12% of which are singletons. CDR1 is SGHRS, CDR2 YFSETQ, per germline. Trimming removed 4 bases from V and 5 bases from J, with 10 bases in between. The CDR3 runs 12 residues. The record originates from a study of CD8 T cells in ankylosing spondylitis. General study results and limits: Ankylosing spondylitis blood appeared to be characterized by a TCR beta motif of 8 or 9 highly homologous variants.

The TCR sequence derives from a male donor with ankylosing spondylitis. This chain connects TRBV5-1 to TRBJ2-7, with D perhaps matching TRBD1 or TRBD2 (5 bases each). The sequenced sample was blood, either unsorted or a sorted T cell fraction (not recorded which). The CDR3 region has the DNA TGCGCCAGCAGCAAGGGGACCGACGAGCAGTACTTC. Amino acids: CASSKGTDEQYF. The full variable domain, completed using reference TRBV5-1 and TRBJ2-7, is KAGVTQTPRYLIKTRGQQVTLSCSPISGHRSVSWYQQTPGQGLQFLFEYFSETQRNKGNFPGRFSGRQFSNSRSEMNVSTLELGDSALYLCASSKGTDEQYFGPGTRLTVT.